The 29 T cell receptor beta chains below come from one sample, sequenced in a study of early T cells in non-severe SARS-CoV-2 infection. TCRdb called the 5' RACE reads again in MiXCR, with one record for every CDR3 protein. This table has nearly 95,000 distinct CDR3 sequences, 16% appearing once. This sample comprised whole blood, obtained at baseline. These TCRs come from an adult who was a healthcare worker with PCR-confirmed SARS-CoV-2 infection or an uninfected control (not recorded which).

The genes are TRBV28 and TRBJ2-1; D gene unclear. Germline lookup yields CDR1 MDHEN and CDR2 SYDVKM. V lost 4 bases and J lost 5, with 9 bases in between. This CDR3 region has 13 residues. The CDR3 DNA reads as TGTGCCAGCAGTTCCCACAGCGACAATGAGCAGTTCTTC. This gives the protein CASSSHSDNEQFF.

The CDR3 loop reads CASSRNRETQYF. The DNA of the CDR3 is TGTGCCAGCAGTAGGAATCGAGAGACCCAGTACTTC. The chain employs TRBV12-3 or TRBV12-4 and TRBJ2-5; D uncertain. This CDR3 contains 12 residues. Trimming shortened V by 5 bases and J by 4 bases, and 8 bases separated the two germline ends.

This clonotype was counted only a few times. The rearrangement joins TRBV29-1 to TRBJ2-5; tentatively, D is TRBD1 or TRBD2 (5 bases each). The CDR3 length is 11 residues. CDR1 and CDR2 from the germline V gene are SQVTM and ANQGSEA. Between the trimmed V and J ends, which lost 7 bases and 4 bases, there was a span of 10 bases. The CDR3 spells CSAWDLETQYF. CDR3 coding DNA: TGCAGCGCCTGGGACCTAGAGACCCAGTACTTC.

CDR3 DNA sequence: TGTGCCAGCAGTTCTATCGCGGCGGACAGGGTCCCCCAGCAGTACTTC. This codes for CASSSIAADRVPQQYF. The rearrangement uses TRBV28 and TRBJ2-7, with 8 bases matching TRBD1. This CDR3 has 16 residues. With 4 bases clipped from V and 8 bases from J, the junction kept 16 bases outside the gene matches. Germline loops: CDR1 MDHEN, CDR2 SYDVKM.

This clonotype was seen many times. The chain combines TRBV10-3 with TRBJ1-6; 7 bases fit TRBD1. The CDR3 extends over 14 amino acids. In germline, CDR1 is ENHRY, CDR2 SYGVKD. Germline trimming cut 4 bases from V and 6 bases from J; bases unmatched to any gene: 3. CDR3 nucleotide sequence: TGTGCCATCAGTGGGGACAGCCCTAATTCACCCCTCCACTTT. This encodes CAISGDSPNSPLHF.

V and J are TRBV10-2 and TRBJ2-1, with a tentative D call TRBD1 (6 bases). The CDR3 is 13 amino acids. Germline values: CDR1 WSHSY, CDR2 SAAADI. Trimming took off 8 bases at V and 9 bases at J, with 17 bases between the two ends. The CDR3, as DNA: TGCGCCAGCCACTCAATGCAGGGGAGTGAGCAGTTCTTC. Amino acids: CASHSMQGSEQFF.

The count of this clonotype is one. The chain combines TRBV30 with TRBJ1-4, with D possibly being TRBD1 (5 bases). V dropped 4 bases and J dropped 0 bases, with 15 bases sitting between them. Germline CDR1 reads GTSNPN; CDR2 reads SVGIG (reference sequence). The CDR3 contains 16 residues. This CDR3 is CAWNWGGTATNEKLFF. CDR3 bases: TGTGCCTGGAATTGGGGGGGGACCGCAACTAATGAAAAACTGTTTTTT.

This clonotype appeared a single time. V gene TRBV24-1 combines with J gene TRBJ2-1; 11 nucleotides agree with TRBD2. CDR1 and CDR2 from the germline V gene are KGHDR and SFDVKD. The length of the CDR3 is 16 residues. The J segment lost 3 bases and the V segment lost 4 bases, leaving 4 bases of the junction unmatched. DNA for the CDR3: TGTGCCACCAGTGACCCGGGACTAGCGGACTACAATGAGCAGTTCTTC. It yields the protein CATSDPGLADYNEQFF.

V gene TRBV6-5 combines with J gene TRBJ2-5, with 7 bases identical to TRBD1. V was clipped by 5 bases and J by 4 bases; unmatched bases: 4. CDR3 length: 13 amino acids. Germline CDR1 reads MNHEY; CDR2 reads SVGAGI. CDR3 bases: TGTGCCAGCAGTCGACAGGGAAGAGAGACCCAGTACTTC. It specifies CASSRQGRETQYF.

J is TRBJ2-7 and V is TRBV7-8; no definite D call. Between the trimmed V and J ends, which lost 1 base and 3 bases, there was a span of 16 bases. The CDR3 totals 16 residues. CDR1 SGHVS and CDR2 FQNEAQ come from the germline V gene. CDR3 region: CASSLGSARDGYEQYF. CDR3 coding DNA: TGTGCCAGCAGCTTAGGTTCGGCTAGAGACGGCTACGAGCAGTACTTC.

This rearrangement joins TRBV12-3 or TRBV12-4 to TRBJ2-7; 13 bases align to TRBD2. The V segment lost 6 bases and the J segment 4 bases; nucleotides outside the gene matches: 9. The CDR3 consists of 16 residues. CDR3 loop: CASRGERTSGSYEQYF. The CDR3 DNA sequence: TGTGCCAGCAGGGGGGAAAGGACTAGCGGGAGTTACGAGCAGTACTTC.

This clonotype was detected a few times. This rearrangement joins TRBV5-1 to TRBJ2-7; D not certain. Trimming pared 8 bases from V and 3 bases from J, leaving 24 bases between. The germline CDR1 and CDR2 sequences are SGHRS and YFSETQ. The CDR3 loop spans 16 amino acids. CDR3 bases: TGCGCCAGAAAACACATAAGAAAGAGGAATTACTACGAGCAGTACTTC. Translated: CARKHIRKRNYYEQYF.

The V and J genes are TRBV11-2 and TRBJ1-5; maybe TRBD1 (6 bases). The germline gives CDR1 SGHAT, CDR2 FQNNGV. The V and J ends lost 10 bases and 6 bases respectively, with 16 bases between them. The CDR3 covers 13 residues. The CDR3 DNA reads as TGTGCCACTTCGACAGGCCTGGGTCAGCCCCAGCATTTT. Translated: CATSTGLGQPQHF.

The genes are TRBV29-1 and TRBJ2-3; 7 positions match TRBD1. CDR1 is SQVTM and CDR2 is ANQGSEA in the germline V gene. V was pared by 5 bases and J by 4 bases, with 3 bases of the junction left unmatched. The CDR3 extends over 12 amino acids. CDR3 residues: CSVRQGPDTQYF. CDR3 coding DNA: TGCAGCGTTAGACAGGGACCAGATACGCAGTATTTT.

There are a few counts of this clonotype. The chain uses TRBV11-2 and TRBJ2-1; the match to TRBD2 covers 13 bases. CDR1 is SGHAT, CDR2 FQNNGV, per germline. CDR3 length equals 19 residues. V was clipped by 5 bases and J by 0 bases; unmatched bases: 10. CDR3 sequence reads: CASSPGLAGAQSSYNEQFF. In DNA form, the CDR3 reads TGTGCCAGCAGCCCCGGACTAGCGGGAGCCCAGAGCTCCTACAATGAGCAGTTCTTC.

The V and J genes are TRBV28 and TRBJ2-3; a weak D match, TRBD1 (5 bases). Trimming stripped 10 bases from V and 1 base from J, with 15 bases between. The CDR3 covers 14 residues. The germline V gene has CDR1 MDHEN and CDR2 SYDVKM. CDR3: CAKKGESGTDTQYF. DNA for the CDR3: TGTGCCAAGAAAGGGGAATCCGGCACAGATACGCAGTATTTT.

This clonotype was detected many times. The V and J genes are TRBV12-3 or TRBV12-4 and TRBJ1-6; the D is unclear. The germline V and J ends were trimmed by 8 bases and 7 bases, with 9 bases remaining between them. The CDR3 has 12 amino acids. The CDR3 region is CASAGENSPLHF. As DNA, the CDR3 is TGTGCCAGCGCAGGAGAGAATTCACCCCTCCACTTT.

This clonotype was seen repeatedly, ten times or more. The CDR3 protein is CASSELAGGQETQYF. CDR3 DNA: TGTGCCAGCAGTGAACTAGCGGGAGGCCAAGAGACCCAGTACTTC. The chain uses TRBV6-1 and TRBJ2-5; 11 positions match TRBD2. The CDR3 runs to 15 residues. V was clipped by 2 bases and J by 1 base; unmatched bases: 0. Germline V gives CDR1 MNHNS, CDR2 SASEGT.

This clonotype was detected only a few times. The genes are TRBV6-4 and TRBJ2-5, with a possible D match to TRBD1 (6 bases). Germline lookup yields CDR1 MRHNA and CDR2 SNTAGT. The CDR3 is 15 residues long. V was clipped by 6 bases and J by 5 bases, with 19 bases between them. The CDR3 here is CASSPGRTEGETQYF. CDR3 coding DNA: TGTGCCAGCAGCCCCGGCCGGACAGAGGGGGAGACCCAGTACTTC.

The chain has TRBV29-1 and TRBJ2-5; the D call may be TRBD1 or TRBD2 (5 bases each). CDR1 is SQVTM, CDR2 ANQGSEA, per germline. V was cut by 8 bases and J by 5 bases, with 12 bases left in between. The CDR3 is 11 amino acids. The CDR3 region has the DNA TGCAGCCCTGGTGAGGGGGAGACCCAGTACTTC. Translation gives CSPGEGETQYF.

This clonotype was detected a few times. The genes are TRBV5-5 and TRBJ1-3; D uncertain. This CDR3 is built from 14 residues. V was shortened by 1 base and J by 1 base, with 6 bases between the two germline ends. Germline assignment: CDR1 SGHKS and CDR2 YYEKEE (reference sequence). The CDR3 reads CASSLTGSGNTIYF. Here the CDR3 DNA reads TGTGCCAGCAGCTTGACGGGATCTGGAAACACCATATATTTT.

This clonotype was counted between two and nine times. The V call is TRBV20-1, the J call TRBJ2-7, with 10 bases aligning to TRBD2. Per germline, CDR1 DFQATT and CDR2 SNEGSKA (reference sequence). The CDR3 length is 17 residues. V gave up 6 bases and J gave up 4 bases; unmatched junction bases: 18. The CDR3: CSASSLFSGRSGYEQYF. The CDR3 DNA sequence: TGCAGTGCGTCCTCCCTCTTTAGCGGGAGGTCCGGGTACGAGCAGTACTTC.

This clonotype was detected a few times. CDR3 sequence reads: CASSLSQEYEQYF. The CDR3 DNA reads TGTGCCAGCAGTTTATCGCAGGAGTACGAGCAGTACTTC. V gene TRBV27 combines with J gene TRBJ2-7; D unresolved. Germline CDR1 and CDR2: MNHEY and SMNVEV (reference sequence). This CDR3 has 13 residues. Between the trimmed V and J ends, which lost 0 bases and 4 bases, there was a span of 7 bases.

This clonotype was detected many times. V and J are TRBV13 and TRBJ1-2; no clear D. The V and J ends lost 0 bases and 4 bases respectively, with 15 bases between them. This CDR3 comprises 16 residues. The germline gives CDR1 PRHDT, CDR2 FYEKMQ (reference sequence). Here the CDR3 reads CASSLGKNNVVYGYTF. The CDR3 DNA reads TGTGCCAGCAGCTTAGGGAAGAACAATGTAGTCTATGGCTACACCTTC.

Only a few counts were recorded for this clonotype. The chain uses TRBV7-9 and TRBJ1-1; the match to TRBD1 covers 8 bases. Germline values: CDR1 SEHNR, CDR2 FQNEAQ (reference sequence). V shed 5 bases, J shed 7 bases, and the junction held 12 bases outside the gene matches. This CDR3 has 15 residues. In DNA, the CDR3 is TGTGCCAGCAGCGGCCGGCACAGGGGGAGCGTTGAAGCTTTCTTT. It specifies CASSGRHRGSVEAFF. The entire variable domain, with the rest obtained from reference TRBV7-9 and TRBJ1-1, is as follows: DTGVSQNPRHKITKRGQNVTFRCDPISEHNRLYWYRQTLGQGPEFLTYFQNEAQLEKSRLLSDRFSAERPKGSFSTLEIQRTEQGDSAMYLCASSGRHRGSVEAFFGQGTRLTVV.

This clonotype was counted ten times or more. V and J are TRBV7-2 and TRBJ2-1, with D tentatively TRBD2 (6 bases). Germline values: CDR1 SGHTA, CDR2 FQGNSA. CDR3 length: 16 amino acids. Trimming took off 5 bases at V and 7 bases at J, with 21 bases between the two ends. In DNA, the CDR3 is TGTGCCAGCAGCCCGAGGCGGGAAACTACTAAAAATGAGCAGTTCTTC. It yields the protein CASSPRRETTKNEQFF.

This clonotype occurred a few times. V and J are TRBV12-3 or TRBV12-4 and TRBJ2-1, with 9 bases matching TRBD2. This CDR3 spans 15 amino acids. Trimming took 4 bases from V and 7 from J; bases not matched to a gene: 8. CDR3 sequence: CASSSRTSAGNEQFF. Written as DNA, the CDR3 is TGTGCCAGCAGTTCGCGGACTAGCGCGGGGAATGAGCAGTTCTTC.

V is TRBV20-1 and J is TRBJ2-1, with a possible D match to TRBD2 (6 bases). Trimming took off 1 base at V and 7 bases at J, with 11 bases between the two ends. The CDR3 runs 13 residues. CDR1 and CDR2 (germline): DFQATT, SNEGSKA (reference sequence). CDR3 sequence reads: CSARARRGNEQFF. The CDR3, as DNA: TGCAGTGCTAGAGCTAGACGGGGGAATGAGCAGTTCTTC.

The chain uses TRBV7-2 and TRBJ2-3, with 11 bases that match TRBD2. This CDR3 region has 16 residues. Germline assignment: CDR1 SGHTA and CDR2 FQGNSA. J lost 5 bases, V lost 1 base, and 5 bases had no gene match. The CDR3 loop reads CASSLDSGTSGDTQYF. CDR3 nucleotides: TGTGCCAGCAGCTTAGATTCCGGGACTAGCGGAGATACGCAGTATTTT.